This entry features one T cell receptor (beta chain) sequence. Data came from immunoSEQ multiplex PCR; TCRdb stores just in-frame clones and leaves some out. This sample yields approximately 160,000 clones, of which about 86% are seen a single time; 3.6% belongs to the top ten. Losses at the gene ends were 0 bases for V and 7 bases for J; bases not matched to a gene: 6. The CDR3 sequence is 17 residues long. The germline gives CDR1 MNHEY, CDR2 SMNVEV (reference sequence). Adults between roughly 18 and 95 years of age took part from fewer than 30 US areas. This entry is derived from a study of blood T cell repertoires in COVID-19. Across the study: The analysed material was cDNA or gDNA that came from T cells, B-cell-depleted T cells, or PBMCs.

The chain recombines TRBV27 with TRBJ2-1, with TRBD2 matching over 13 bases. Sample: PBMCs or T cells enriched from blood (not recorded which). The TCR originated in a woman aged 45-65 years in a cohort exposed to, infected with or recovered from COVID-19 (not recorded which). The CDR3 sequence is CASSLSTSGRPGNEQFF. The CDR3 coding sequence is TGTGCCAGCAGTTTATCGACTAGCGGGAGGCCGGGGAATGAGCAGTTCTTC.